Listed here are 6 T cell receptor beta chains from one sample, sequenced in a study of cytomegalovirus exposure and HLA in healthy donors. Here immunoSEQ multiplex PCR was the method, and the copy in TCRdb shows in-frame clones only, minus some. Here the sample spans 100,000 to 150,000 clones, about 88% being singletons. The specimen sequenced was PBMCs. The receptors were gathered from a woman aged 18-29 years in good health and CMV-seronegative.

The CDR3: CASRPGQATGELFF. CDR3 sequence (DNA): TGTGCCAGCAGACCAGGACAGGCCACCGGGGAGCTGTTTTTT. The chain combines TRBV6-5 with TRBJ2-2, with 7 nucleotides matching TRBD1. The V and J ends lost 6 bases and 4 bases, in that order; junction bases with no gene match: 5. Germline-derived CDR1 and CDR2 are MNHEY and SVGAGI. This CDR3 region has 14 residues.

This chain links TRBV2 with TRBJ2-6, with D tentatively TRBD1 (6 bases). With 8 bases removed from V and 0 bases from J, the gap between germline ends came to 17 bases. The CDR3 loop spans 17 amino acids. CDR1 and CDR2 (germline): SNHLY, FYNNEI. The CDR3 loop reads CASGWGTGTSGANVLTF. CDR3 sequence (DNA): TGTGCCAGCGGTTGGGGAACAGGGACCTCTGGGGCCAACGTCCTGACTTTC.

In DNA, the CDR3 is TGTGCCAGCTCACAAACAGGGGATAACTACGAGCAGTACTTC. Its translation is CASSQTGDNYEQYF. This chain joins TRBV18 and TRBJ2-7; the match to TRBD1 covers 7 bases. Germline V lookup: CDR1 KGHSH, CDR2 LQKENI. V lost 4 bases, J lost 3 bases, and 6 bases stayed unmatched. This CDR3 has 14 amino acids.

This clone appeared a single time. This chain links TRBV5-1 with TRBJ2-7; the match to TRBD2 covers 8 bases. Trimming at V came to 1 base and at J to 7 bases, leaving 10 bases not matched to a gene. The CDR3 totals 15 residues. In germline, CDR1 is SGHRS, CDR2 YFSETQ. This CDR3 reads CASSLKAGASMEQYF. The CDR3 nucleotides read TGCGCCAGCAGCTTGAAAGCGGGGGCATCCATGGAGCAGTACTTC.

The genes are TRBV18 and TRBJ1-1, with TRBD1 matching over 8 bases. CDR1 is KGHSH and CDR2 is LQKENI in the germline V gene. The CDR3 contains 14 residues. Losses at the gene ends were 4 bases for V and 7 bases for J; bases not matched to a gene: 8. DNA for the CDR3: TGTGCCAGCTCACTCAGGACAGGGAAAATTGAAGCTTTCTTT. Protein product: CASSLRTGKIEAFF.

The J gene is TRBJ1-6, the V gene TRBV11-2; the match to TRBD1 covers 7 bases. V lost 1 base and J lost 9; bases outside the gene matches: 3. The CDR3 has 14 residues. Per germline, CDR1 SGHAT and CDR2 FQNNGV. Here the CDR3 reads CASSLGGGASPLHF. The CDR3 coding sequence is TGTGCCAGCAGCTTAGGAGGGGGCGCTTCACCCCTCCACTTT. Full variable domain (rest looked up from reference TRBV11-2 and TRBJ1-6): EAGVAQSPRYKIIEKRQSVAFWCNPISGHATLYWYQQILGQGPKLLIQFQNNGVVDDSQLPKDRFSAERLKGVDSTLKIQPAKLEDSAVYLCASSLGGGASPLHFGNGTRLTVT.